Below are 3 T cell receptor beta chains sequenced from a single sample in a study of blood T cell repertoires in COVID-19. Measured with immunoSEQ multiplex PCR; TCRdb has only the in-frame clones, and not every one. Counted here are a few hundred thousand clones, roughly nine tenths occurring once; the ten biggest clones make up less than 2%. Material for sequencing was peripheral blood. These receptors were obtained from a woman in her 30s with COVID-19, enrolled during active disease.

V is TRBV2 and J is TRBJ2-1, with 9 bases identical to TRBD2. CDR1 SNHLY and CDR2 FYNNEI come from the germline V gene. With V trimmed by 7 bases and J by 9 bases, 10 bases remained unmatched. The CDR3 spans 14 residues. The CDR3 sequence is CASKRIAGVPEQFF. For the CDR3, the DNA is TGTGCCAGCAAACGGATAGCGGGGGTTCCTGAGCAGTTCTTC. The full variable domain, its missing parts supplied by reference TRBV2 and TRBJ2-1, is EPEVTQTPSHQVTQMGQEVILRCVPISNHLYFYWYRQILGQKVEFLVSFYNNEISEKSEIFDDQFSVERPDGSNFTLKIRSTKLEDSAMYFCASKRIAGVPEQFFGPGTRLTVL.

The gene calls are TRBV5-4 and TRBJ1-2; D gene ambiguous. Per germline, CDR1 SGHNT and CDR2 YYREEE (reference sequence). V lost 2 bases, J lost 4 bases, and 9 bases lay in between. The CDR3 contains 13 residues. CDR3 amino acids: CASSLVRSYGYTF. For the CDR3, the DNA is TGTGCCAGCAGCTTAGTCCGCAGCTATGGCTACACCTTC.

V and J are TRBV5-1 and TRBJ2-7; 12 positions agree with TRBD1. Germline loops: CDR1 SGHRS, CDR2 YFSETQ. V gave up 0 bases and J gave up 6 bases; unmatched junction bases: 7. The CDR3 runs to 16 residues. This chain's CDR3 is CASSLALGQGASEQYF. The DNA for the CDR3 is TGCGCCAGCAGCTTGGCCCTGGGACAGGGGGCAAGCGAGCAGTACTTC.